This TCR beta chain was sequenced in a study of blood T cell repertoires in COVID-19. Study background: Samples representing acute and convalescent COVID-19 were sourced from the United States, Italy and Spain. T cells, B-cell-depleted T cells, or PBMCs supplied cDNA or gDNA.

The germline V gene has CDR1 SGHTA and CDR2 FQGTGA. CDR3 length: 13 residues. Trimming took off 5 bases at V and 3 bases at J, with 8 bases between the two ends. In the authors' methods: The assay estimated nucleated cells by amplifying reference gene primers. The method was immunoSEQ multiplex PCR; TCRdb's version includes in-frame clones alone and lacks a portion of them. For V, J and clone size, that table is used; D and trimming come from the DNA. This sample carries roughly 80,000 clones, roughly 87% of them seen once, and the ten largest clones take over 9.5%. Sequencing was done on a sample of peripheral blood. This chain links TRBV7-3 with TRBJ2-1; weak D call: TRBD1 (5 bases). The source of this sequence is an elderly man with acute or convalescent COVID-19. CDR3 region: CASSVTVYNEQFF. CDR3 sequence (DNA): TGTGCCAGCAGCGTGACAGTCTACAATGAGCAGTTCTTC.